These 20 T cell receptor beta chains share one sample of origin, sequenced in a study of yellow fever vaccine responses in identical twins. TCRdb re-analysed the RT-PCR reads in MiXCR, keeping a single row per CDR3 protein. The repertoire holds around 3,600 distinct CDR3 sequences, with 70% to 90% as singletons. The sequencing here drew on T cells from blood (PBMCs), unsorted or a sorted subset (not recorded which), taken before or after yellow fever vaccination (not recorded which). These receptors were obtained from a woman aged 18-35 years who received the yellow fever vaccine.

This sequence joins TRBV29-1 and TRBJ1-2; 8 bases fit TRBD1. Germline CDR1 SQVTM, CDR2 ANQGSEA. The CDR3 has 16 residues. V lost 5 bases and J lost 1; bases outside the gene matches: 12. This CDR3 reads CSVSASGGMSNYGYTF. CDR3 nucleotides: TGCAGCGTTTCAGCTTCAGGGGGCATGAGTAACTATGGCTACACCTTC.

The chain has TRBV28 and TRBJ2-3, with D uncertain. The CDR3 contains 16 residues. The germline V and J ends were trimmed by 2 bases and 1 base, with 13 bases remaining between them. The germline V gene has CDR1 MDHEN and CDR2 SYDVKM. CDR3 residues: CASSLSPSPGTDTQYF. CDR3 coding DNA: TGTGCCAGCAGTTTAAGCCCCAGCCCGGGCACAGATACGCAGTATTTT. Based on the CDR3 plus reference TRBV28 and TRBJ2-3, the full variable domain is DVKVTQSSRYLVKRTGEKVFLECVQDMDHENMFWYRQDPGLGLRLIYFSYDVKMKEKGDIPEGYSVSREKKERFSLILESASTNQTSMYLCASSLSPSPGTDTQYFGPGTRLTVL.

This chain uses TRBV28 with TRBJ2-7; the D gene is possibly TRBD2 (5 bases). V lost 4 bases and J 3 bases, leaving 7 bases between the germline ends. Germline V gene lookup returns CDR1 MDHEN and CDR2 SYDVKM. The CDR3 sequence is 12 residues long. The CDR3 nucleotides are TGTGCCAGCAGTTACGGGAACTACGAGCAGTACTTC. Its translation: CASSYGNYEQYF.

The chain uses TRBV10-3 and TRBJ2-1, with D unclear. This CDR3 comprises 12 residues. Trimming pared 6 bases from V and 6 bases from J, leaving 9 bases between. Germline assignment: CDR1 ENHRY and CDR2 SYGVKD. The CDR3 sequence: CAIRGESNEQFF. The CDR3 DNA follows: TGTGCCATCAGGGGCGAGAGCAATGAGCAGTTCTTC.

The gene calls are TRBV29-1 and TRBJ1-2, with unresolved D. The CDR3 is 14 amino acids. Germline-derived CDR1 and CDR2 are SQVTM and ANQGSEA. The germline V and J ends were trimmed by 2 bases and 3 bases, with 13 bases remaining between them. Here the CDR3 DNA reads TGCAGCGTTGAAATCGTGGAATTCGACTATGGCTACACCTTC. It encodes CSVEIVEFDYGYTF. Supplemented by reference TRBV29-1 and TRBJ1-2, the full variable domain reads SAVISQKPSRDICQRGTSLTIQCQVDSQVTMMFWYRQQPGQSLTLIATANQGSEATYESGFVIDKFPISRPNLTFSTLTVSNMSPEDSSIYLCSVEIVEFDYGYTFGSGTRLTVV.

This clonotype was picked up one time. The V call is TRBV2, the J call TRBJ2-1, with D unclear. This CDR3 contains 11 residues. From germline, CDR1 is SNHLY and CDR2 FYNNEI. Trimming pared 4 bases from V and 12 bases from J, leaving 10 bases between. Written as DNA, the CDR3 is TGTGCCAGCAGTGCTAACTTCCGGCAGTTCTTC. This gives the protein CASSANFRQFF.

J is TRBJ2-5 and V is TRBV11-2; possible D gene TRBD2, 6 bases. This CDR3 contains 13 residues. Trimming took 7 bases from V and 5 from J, leaving 14 bases between them. Germline V gene sequence: CDR1 SGHAT, CDR2 FQNNGV. Here the CDR3 reads CASTFGGWETQYF. CDR3 nucleotides: TGTGCCAGCACCTTTGGGGGGTGGGAGACCCAGTACTTC.

This chain links TRBV18 with TRBJ1-2; TRBD1 matches 7 bases. This CDR3 comprises 15 residues. V shed 3 bases and J 4 bases; nucleotides not matched to a gene: 8. Germline V gene lookup returns CDR1 KGHSH and CDR2 LQKENI. This CDR3 reads CASSPQPGQVYGYTF. The CDR3 coding sequence is TGTGCCAGCTCACCGCAGCCCGGACAGGTCTATGGCTACACCTTC.

The CDR3 DNA reads TGTGCCAGCTCGTGGACAGGGGACTACGAGCAGTACTTC. Protein product: CASSWTGDYEQYF. The chain recombines TRBV13 with TRBJ2-7, with TRBD1 identical over 9 bases. With V trimmed by 8 bases and J by 3 bases, 5 bases remained unmatched. This CDR3 comprises 13 residues. Germline V gene lookup returns CDR1 PRHDT and CDR2 FYEKMQ (reference sequence).

The rearrangement joins TRBV3-1 to TRBJ2-2, with 9 bases that match TRBD2. Per germline, CDR1 LGHDT and CDR2 YNNKEL (reference sequence). The CDR3 runs to 18 residues. Germline trimming cut 1 base from V and 0 bases from J; bases unmatched to any gene: 6. CDR3 DNA: TGTGCCAGCAGCCAAGTAGGCGGGGGGGCTACGAACACCGGGGAGCTGTTTTTT. The encoded protein is CASSQVGGGATNTGELFF.

This clonotype was counted once. The chain recombines TRBV29-1 with TRBJ1-1; D uncertain. The CDR3 sequence is 12 residues long. Trimming took off 2 bases at V and 1 base at J, with 5 bases between the two ends. Germline lookup yields CDR1 SQVTM and CDR2 ANQGSEA. The chain's CDR3 is CSVEPANTEAFF. Here the CDR3 DNA reads TGCAGCGTTGAACCAGCGAACACTGAAGCTTTCTTT.

This clonotype was seen more than once but under ten times. The chain links TRBV2 to TRBJ2-7; D could derive from TRBD1 or TRBD2 (5 bases each). Trimming took off 10 bases at V and 3 bases at J, with 19 bases between the two ends. The germline V gene has CDR1 SNHLY and CDR2 FYNNEI. CDR3 size: 14 residues. CDR3 residues: CAILRDAGRYEQYF. CDR3 DNA: TGTGCCATCCTCCGGGACGCCGGACGCTACGAGCAGTACTTC.

V is TRBV29-1 and J is TRBJ2-1; 7 bases match TRBD2. The V gene end was trimmed by 7 bases and the J gene end by 4 bases; junction bases not matched to a gene: 10. The CDR3 is 14 amino acids. Germline V gene sequence: CDR1 SQVTM, CDR2 ANQGSEA. The DNA for the CDR3 is TGCAGCGGAGCTAGCGGTTCAGATTACAATGAGCAGTTCTTC. Its translation: CSGASGSDYNEQFF.

This rearrangement joins TRBV4-3 to TRBJ2-7, with D possibly called TRBD1 or TRBD2 (5 bases each). This CDR3 has 15 residues. Trimming shortened V by 0 bases and J by 4 bases, and 13 bases separated the two germline ends. Germline assignment: CDR1 LGHNA and CDR2 YSLEER. DNA of the CDR3: TGCGCCAGCAGCCAAGACATAGGGACGGCTTACGAGCAGTACTTC. Its protein is CASSQDIGTAYEQYF.

The chain has TRBV30 and TRBJ1-1; no firm D call. In germline, CDR1 is GTSNPN, CDR2 SVGIG (reference sequence). The CDR3 has 14 amino acids. The V gene lost 3 bases and the J gene lost 0 bases, with 11 bases spanning the gap. The CDR3 region has the DNA TGTGCCTGGAGACCCGCTTTGATGAACACTGAAGCTTTCTTT. It codes for CAWRPALMNTEAFF.

This clonotype was detected only once. This sequence joins TRBV13 and TRBJ1-2, with 7 bases fitting TRBD1. CDR3 length equals 13 residues. Germline CDR1 and CDR2: PRHDT and FYEKMQ (reference sequence). After removal of 8 bases from V and 8 bases from J, the junction contained 11 bases not matched to a gene. CDR3 loop: CASRPDRVGGYTF. The DNA of the CDR3 is TGTGCCAGCCGCCCTGACAGGGTAGGCGGCTACACCTTC.

The genes are TRBV11-1 and TRBJ2-3; tentatively, D is TRBD1 (6 bases). Germline V gives CDR1 SGHAT, CDR2 FQDESV (reference sequence). Trimming cost V 4 bases and J 2 bases, with 19 bases left between them. CDR3 length: 17 residues. The CDR3 DNA reads TGTGCCAGCAGCTCCCTCATCGACAGGTCCGTCACAGATACGCAGTATTTT. Amino acids: CASSSLIDRSVTDTQYF.

The V gene is TRBV9, the J gene TRBJ2-3, with D unclear. CDR3 length: 14 residues. V was clipped by 0 bases and J by 2 bases, with 7 bases between them. Germline V gene lookup returns CDR1 SGDLS and CDR2 YYNGEE. The CDR3 region is CASSVVDITDTQYF. The CDR3, as DNA: TGTGCCAGCAGCGTAGTCGACATCACAGATACGCAGTATTTT.

The rearrangement uses TRBV3-1 and TRBJ2-5, with a possible D match to TRBD2 (6 bases). The CDR3 has 15 amino acids. With 0 bases removed from V and 0 bases from J, the gap between germline ends came to 8 bases. Germline V CDR1 and CDR2: LGHDT, YNNKEL (reference sequence). CDR3 in amino acids: CASSQDGRYQETQYF. The CDR3 nucleotides are TGTGCCAGCAGCCAAGATGGGAGGTACCAAGAGACCCAGTACTTC.

This clonotype was picked up one time. The chain has TRBV11-3 and TRBJ2-4, with TRBD2 matching 8 bases. Germline CDR1 and CDR2: SGHNT and YENEEA. The CDR3 spans 14 residues. The ends lost 1 base at V and 8 bases at J; junction bases unmatched: 4. DNA for the CDR3: TGTGCCAGCAGCTTAGTGGGGACTAGTTACATTCAGTACTTC. Translated: CASSLVGTSYIQYF.